This TCR beta chain was captured in a study of T cell responses to AZD1222 COVID-19 vaccine (dated by TCRdb to the early 2020s). Notes on the research overall: Because spike-specific TCR depth and breadth did not differ between the two schedules, AZD1222 recipients who got a second dose at roughly 4 weeks were pooled with those who got a second dose at roughly 12 weeks. Trial participants were enrolled by age into 18-55, 56-69 and 70-plus year subgroups, with around 150, 28 and 57 TCR-sequenced participants respectively. A total of about 240 trial participants underwent TCR sequencing, of whom some 210 received two doses of AZD1222 and about 25 received two doses of the MenACWY control vaccine. What the authors observed across the whole study: Only five to seven AZD1222 recipients were SARS-CoV-2 seropositive at baseline, limiting conclusions about previously exposed vaccinees. Nearly half of unique spike-specific TCRs reportedly recognized epitopes outside regions mutated in the B.1.351 and B.1.1.7 variants. The 56-69-year group was small, and its depth increase did not reach significance, likely because of low power. After two AZD1222 doses, both the breadth and the depth of spike-specific TCRs were significantly higher than at day 0 and than in MenACWY recipients. Because no day 14 peak-response samples were available, repertoires were characterized only after the peak T cell response. Most participants were white British and females outnumbered males, and the authors suggested that clonal diversity may have been underestimated. The vaccine-associated CD4 TCRs covered the entire spike protein, and the dominant responses fell in regions 160-218 and 743-854.

The CDR3 regions of human TCRbeta chains were analyzed by immunosequencing. Regarding the original processing steps: TCRs in the repertoires were compared against a reference library of SARS-CoV-2-specific TCRs that had been generated with the MIRA antigen-specificity platform. Breadth meant the fraction of unique TCRs that were SARS-CoV-2-associated, whereas depth meant the fraction of total T cells that were SARS-CoV-2-associated. Using the MIRA data, each spike-specific TCR was assigned both to the spike region to which the TCR was reactive and to a CD4 or CD8 class. Log10-transformed breadth and depth values were compared by one-way ANOVA with Sidak's multiple comparisons tests. TCRdb mirrors the immuneACCESS table, restricted to in-frame sequences. Some clones are absent from its copies; in checked studies, under half trace to an unresolved V gene, and the reason for the others is unknown. V and J calls and clone size are as listed in that table; D and trimming were resolved from the DNA. This sample has about 57,000 clones in its table, and approximately 85% of those were observed once. Jointly, the top ten make up about 19% of the sample.

Concerning this clone itself: The target of this receptor is not known. No much larger clone is present one base from it, and per-base qualities are unavailable.

The CDR3 numbers 15 residues from cysteine through phenylalanine. Only the CDR3 DNA stays, 45 bases, in frame from base 1. CDR1 and CDR2, per the germline V gene (reference sequence), are LNHDA and SQIVND. The junction carries 14 bases between V and J, which are trimmed by 1 base and 5 bases respectively. Read against the paper, the sample's time point label means: baseline before first vaccination. The vaccinee samples were drawn from two UK trials, COV001 and COV002, one of which was a single-blind randomized controlled phase 2/3 trial testing AZD1222 (ChAdOx1 nCoV-19) in healthy adults. For TCRbeta chain sequencing, PBMC samples were collected from trial participants at day 0 and at day 28 after the second dose.

The chain couples TRBV19 to TRBJ1-1, with the D gene uncertain. This sequence was found in an adult in good health. The starting material was peripheral blood, obtained on day 0 of AZD1222 vaccination. The nucleotides read TGTGCCAGTAGTATAGGCCCCGGTACAGATACTGAAGCTTTCTTT. Its product reads: CASSIGPGTDTEAFF.